These 14 T cell receptor beta chains share one sample of origin, sequenced in a study of blood T cell repertoires in COVID-19. Profiled with immunoSEQ multiplex PCR; TCRdb holds only in-frame clones, not every one. The table includes about 98,000 clones, around 86% detected once. Sequenced: peripheral blood. These receptors were taken from a man aged 50 or older with acute or convalescent COVID-19.

This clone has a handful of counts. The chain uses TRBV9 and TRBJ2-7, with TRBD1 matching over 8 bases. CDR1 is SGDLS and CDR2 is YYNGEE in the germline V gene. Trimming took 3 bases from V and 1 from J; bases not matched to a gene: 3. CDR3 size: 14 residues. CDR3 residues: CASSDGTGSYEQYF. CDR3 bases: TGTGCCAGCAGCGACGGGACAGGATCCTACGAGCAGTACTTC.

The chain is built from TRBV11-1 and TRBJ2-7, with 8 bases identical to TRBD1. The CDR3 runs to 14 residues. Unmatched junction bases numbered 7, after V lost 5 bases and J lost 4 bases. CDR1 and CDR2 from the germline V gene are SGHAT and FQDESV (reference sequence). This chain's CDR3 is CASSRQGNRYEQYF. The CDR3 DNA reads TGTGCCAGCAGCCGACAGGGGAATCGATACGAGCAGTACTTC.

The chain links TRBV5-1 to TRBJ2-7, with D tentatively TRBD1 (5 bases). The germline V gene has CDR1 SGHRS and CDR2 YFSETQ. The V end was cut by 7 bases, the J end by 2 bases, with 13 bases between. This CDR3 contains 13 residues. This chain's CDR3 is CASGSGPTYEQYF. The CDR3 DNA sequence: TGCGCCAGCGGGTCAGGGCCAACCTACGAGCAGTACTTC.

The chain is built from TRBV11-2 and TRBJ1-5; TRBD1 agrees at 8 bases. The CDR3 loop spans 15 amino acids. V shed 1 base, J shed 6 bases, and the junction held 5 bases outside the gene matches. Germline CDR1 is SGHAT and CDR2 is FQNNGV. The CDR3, as DNA: TGTGCCAGCAGCTTAGCACAGGGGGAGGGTCAGCCCCAGCATTTT. It codes for CASSLAQGEGQPQHF.

This clone was observed once. The chain is built from TRBV2 and TRBJ1-2; D is perhaps TRBD1 (6 bases). Trimming cost V 3 bases and J 7 bases, with 12 bases left between them. The CDR3 loop spans 13 amino acids. CDR1 is SNHLY, CDR2 FYNNEI, per germline. CDR3 nucleotide sequence: TGTGCCAGCAGTGAGGGGGCCTCAGGTGGCTACACCTTC. It translates to CASSEGASGGYTF.

The CDR3 sequence is CASSLGQFQNTEAFF. CDR3 DNA sequence: TGTGCCAGCAGTCTGGGACAATTTCAAAACACTGAAGCTTTCTTT. The chain employs TRBV28 and TRBJ1-1; D might be TRBD1 (6 bases). The CDR3 contains 15 residues. Trimming took 5 bases from V and 2 from J, leaving 15 bases between them. The germline gives CDR1 MDHEN, CDR2 SYDVKM.

The rearrangement joins TRBV9 to TRBJ2-2, with 11 bases fitting TRBD2. V was clipped by 3 bases and J by 13 bases; unmatched bases: 14. The V gene's germline CDR1 is SGDLS and CDR2 YYNGEE. The CDR3 consists of 16 residues. CDR3 bases: TGTGCCAGCAGCGCCACACCTACTAGCGGGAGTACCATGCTGTTTTTT. Its translation: CASSATPTSGSTMLFF. Filled out from reference TRBV9 and TRBJ2-2, the complete variable domain reads DSGVTQTPKHLITATGQRVTLRCSPRSGDLSVYWYQQSLDQGLQFLIQYYNGEERAKGNILERFSAQQFPDLHSELNLSSLELGDSALYFCASSATPTSGSTMLFFGEGSRLTVL.

J is TRBJ1-2 and V is TRBV19; D not resolved. This CDR3 is 14 amino acids long. The germline gives CDR1 LNHDA, CDR2 SQIVND (reference sequence). V lost 3 bases and J lost 7, with 15 bases in between. The CDR3 nucleotides read TGTGCCAGTAGTATTAGCATGGCTGGAGTTGGCTACACCTTC. Translated, it gives CASSISMAGVGYTF.

The rearrangement joins TRBV19 to TRBJ2-3; maybe TRBD1 (6 bases). V was pared by 1 base and J by 2 bases, with 13 bases between. This CDR3 is built from 16 residues. Germline V gene sequence: CDR1 LNHDA, CDR2 SQIVND (reference sequence). The CDR3 loop is CASSIGGTGITDTQYF. CDR3 DNA sequence: TGTGCCAGTAGTATAGGAGGAACAGGGATCACAGATACGCAGTATTTT.

CDR3 bases: TGTGCCAGTAGTATCGCCGACCGGGACACCCCCTACGAGCAGTACTTC. As protein: CASSIADRDTPYEQYF. J is TRBJ2-7 and V is TRBV19; TRBD1 might be the D (6 bases). Trimming took off 3 bases at V and 2 bases at J, with 17 bases between the two ends. The germline V gene has CDR1 LNHDA and CDR2 SQIVND (reference sequence). CDR3 length equals 16 residues.

The rearrangement joins TRBV3-1 (or the pseudogene TRBV3-2) to TRBJ2-7; 10 nucleotides line up with TRBD2. This CDR3 is 14 amino acids long. From germline, CDR1 is LGHDT and CDR2 YNNKEL (reference sequence). The trim removed 2 bases at V and 7 bases at J, leaving 5 bases unmatched. The CDR3 spells CASSQLAGDGEQYF. DNA for the CDR3: TGTGCCAGCAGCCAACTAGCGGGAGATGGGGAGCAGTACTTC.

The chain combines TRBV24-1 with TRBJ2-1, with D tentatively TRBD2 (5 bases). V was trimmed by 3 bases and J by 9 bases, leaving 14 bases between them. Germline CDR1 reads KGHDR; CDR2 reads SFDVKD. The CDR3 spans 14 residues. The CDR3 here is CATSDSGRRGEQFF. Here the CDR3 DNA reads TGTGCCACCAGTGATAGCGGCCGCCGGGGTGAGCAGTTCTTC.

The rearrangement joins TRBV18 to TRBJ1-2; 10 nucleotides match TRBD1. This CDR3 has 16 residues. The J segment lost 0 bases and the V segment lost 2 bases, leaving 3 bases of the junction unmatched. Germline V gene lookup returns CDR1 KGHSH and CDR2 LQKENI. This CDR3 reads CASSPGGTGANYGYTF. CDR3 bases: TGTGCCAGCTCACCAGGAGGGACAGGGGCTAACTATGGCTACACCTTC.

This clone has just one count. The V call is TRBV10-2, the J call TRBJ2-3; D is unclear. Per the germline V gene, CDR1 is WSHSY and CDR2 is SAAADI. V was shortened by 4 bases and J by 5 bases, with 4 bases between the two germline ends. This CDR3 contains 11 residues. The chain's CDR3 is CASSVQDTQYF. In DNA, the CDR3 is TGCGCCAGCAGTGTTCAAGATACGCAGTATTTT.